This passage covers 16 T cell receptor beta chains from one sample sequenced in a study of cytomegalovirus exposure and HLA in healthy donors. It was with 60 Vbeta and 13 Jbeta primers that the PCR ran. Produced via immunoSEQ multiplex PCR; TCRdb's table is partial and in-frame only. The table records around 200,000 clones, roughly four fifths of them present only once. The sequencing sample was made of PBMCs. These receptors were taken from a woman between 40 and 55 years old in good health and CMV-seronegative.

The chain has TRBV9 and TRBJ1-2; D may be TRBD1 (5 bases). This CDR3 region has 13 residues. Germline assignment: CDR1 SGDLS and CDR2 YYNGEE. The germline V and J ends were trimmed by 3 bases and 5 bases, with 11 bases remaining between them. CDR3 in DNA: TGTGCCAGCAGCGCGGGGGGACCGTATGGCTACACCTTC. Protein: CASSAGGPYGYTF.

The V call is TRBV30, the J call TRBJ2-1; D ambiguous. V dropped 0 bases and J dropped 4 bases, with 13 bases sitting between them. The CDR3 runs 15 residues. CDR1 is GTSNPN and CDR2 is SVGIG in the germline V gene (reference sequence). In DNA form, the CDR3 reads TGTGCCTGGAGTGTATTTCGGGTCCGATACAATGAGCAGTTCTTC. It translates to CAWSVFRVRYNEQFF. Full variable domain (missing parts from reference TRBV30 and TRBJ2-1): SQTIHQWPATLVQPVGSPLSLECTVEGTSNPNLYWYRQAAGRGLQLLFYSVGIGQISSEVPQNLSASRPQDRQFILSSKKLLLSDSGFYLCAWSVFRVRYNEQFFGPGTRLTVL.

This clone appeared once. V usage is TRBV16 and J usage is TRBJ1-5, with no clear D. The germline V and J ends were trimmed by 4 bases and 7 bases, with 14 bases remaining between them. CDR3 size: 14 residues. Looked up from germline, CDR1 is KGHSY and CDR2 is FQNENV. This CDR3 is CASSRPYQAQPQHF. Here the CDR3 DNA reads TGTGCCAGCAGCCGCCCTTACCAGGCCCAGCCCCAGCATTTT.

The rearrangement joins TRBV30 to TRBJ1-1, with D uncertain. This CDR3 spans 12 amino acids. Germline V gives CDR1 GTSNPN, CDR2 SVGIG (reference sequence). Trimming stripped 7 bases from V and 0 bases from J, with 9 bases between. CDR3 in amino acids: CAFDNLNTEAFF. CDR3 DNA sequence: TGTGCCTTTGACAACCTGAACACTGAAGCTTTCTTT.

This chain joins TRBV13 and TRBJ1-4, with D perhaps TRBD1 (5 bases). V lost 0 bases, J lost 0 bases, and 14 bases lay in between. This CDR3 contains 18 residues. Germline loops: CDR1 PRHDT, CDR2 FYEKMQ (reference sequence). CDR3: CASSLGGGGAATNEKLFF. The CDR3 nucleotides are TGTGCCAGCAGCTTAGGGGGCGGGGGAGCTGCAACTAATGAAAAACTGTTTTTT.

The chain combines TRBV15 with TRBJ1-1; TRBD1 matches 8 bases. Germline loops: CDR1 LNHNV, CDR2 YYDKDF (reference sequence). V was clipped by 5 bases and J by 4 bases; unmatched bases: 9. CDR3 length equals 15 residues. The CDR3 sequence: CATSARQGIGTEAFF. Written as DNA, the CDR3 is TGTGCCACCAGCGCAAGACAGGGGATTGGCACTGAAGCTTTCTTT. The full variable domain, its missing parts supplied by reference TRBV15 and TRBJ1-1, is DAMVIQNPRYQVTQFGKPVTLSCSQTLNHNVMYWYQQKSSQAPKLLFHYYDKDFNNEADTPDNFQSRRPNTSFCFLDIRSPGLGDTAMYLCATSARQGIGTEAFFGQGTRLTVV.

This chain joins TRBV7-9 and TRBJ1-2, with 8 bases fitting TRBD1. The length of the CDR3 is 16 residues. Trimming took 5 bases from V and 1 from J; bases not matched to a gene: 9. From germline, CDR1 is SEHNR and CDR2 FQNEAQ (reference sequence). The CDR3 DNA reads TGTGCCAGCAGCCCGATAGGACAGGGTATTAACTATGGCTACACCTTC. Its translation: CASSPIGQGINYGYTF.

V and J are TRBV30 and TRBJ1-2, with no clear D. CDR1 is GTSNPN and CDR2 is SVGIG in the germline V gene (reference sequence). V was trimmed by 4 bases and J by 6 bases, leaving 12 bases between them. The CDR3 consists of 12 residues. The CDR3 DNA reads as TGTGCCTGGAAACTGCTCGTAGATGGCTACACCTTC. It translates to CAWKLLVDGYTF.

The rearrangement joins TRBV19 to TRBJ2-5, with D maybe TRBD2 (5 bases). Per the germline V gene, CDR1 is LNHDA and CDR2 is SQIVND (reference sequence). V shed 7 bases and J shed 9 bases, with 18 bases lying between them. This CDR3 has 13 residues. DNA of the CDR3: TGTGCCAGTACCGCCCCCCCAGACGGGGCCCAGTACTTC. It encodes CASTAPPDGAQYF.

The chain combines TRBV5-1 with TRBJ1-1; 7 bases are a match to TRBD1. The CDR3 is 15 amino acids. The ends lost 0 bases at V and 4 bases at J; junction bases unmatched: 6. Per the germline V gene, CDR1 is SGHRS and CDR2 is YFSETQ. The CDR3 is CASSLGDRELTEAFF. The CDR3, as DNA: TGCGCCAGCAGCTTGGGGGACAGAGAACTCACTGAAGCTTTCTTT.

The chain combines TRBV5-1 with TRBJ2-3, with 7 bases that match TRBD2. V trimming: 1 base; J trimming: 1 base; junction bases outside the gene matches: 3. This CDR3 is built from 15 residues. From germline, CDR1 is SGHRS and CDR2 YFSETQ. DNA of the CDR3: TGCGCCAGCAGCTTGATTGGGGGGGGCACAGATACGCAGTATTTT. Residues: CASSLIGGGTDTQYF.

This clone came up once. The V call is TRBV19, the J call TRBJ1-5, with 8 bases matching TRBD1. J gave up 5 bases and V 3 bases, and 15 bases lay outside the gene matches. The CDR3 extends over 18 amino acids. Germline V gene lookup returns CDR1 LNHDA and CDR2 SQIVND (reference sequence). The CDR3 bases are TGTGCCAGTAGTATCCCCCGGGACAGGTTCTCGGGGTATCAGCCCCAGCATTTT. Its translation is CASSIPRDRFSGYQPQHF.

This CDR3 is CASSQDRDYGYTF. CDR3 bases: TGTGCCAGCAGCCAAGATCGTGACTATGGCTACACCTTC. The chain is built from TRBV14 and TRBJ1-2; D is ambiguous. Trimming left V 0 bases short and J 3 bases short, with 5 bases between. The CDR3 has 13 residues. Germline V gene data show CDR1 as SGHDN and CDR2 as FVKESK.

The CDR3 region is CASSLEPDRVLGNTIYF. CDR3 in DNA: TGCGCCAGCAGCTTGGAGCCCGACAGGGTGCTTGGTAACACCATATATTTT. This chain uses TRBV5-1 with TRBJ1-3, with 7 nucleotides matching TRBD1. The germline V gene encodes CDR1 SGHRS and CDR2 YFSETQ. This CDR3 has 17 amino acids. V lost 0 bases and J lost 7; bases outside the gene matches: 13.

This clone was counted between two and nine times. The CDR3 DNA is TGTGCCAGCAGCCCCAGGGCTGGGAATGAAAAACTGTTTTTT. It specifies CASSPRAGNEKLFF. V usage is TRBV5-4 and J usage is TRBJ1-4; D perhaps matches TRBD1 (5 bases). V lost 4 bases to trimming and J lost 5 bases, with 12 bases between them. Looked up from germline, CDR1 is SGHNT and CDR2 is YYREEE (reference sequence). This CDR3 spans 14 amino acids.

The chain couples TRBV11-2 to TRBJ2-7, with D hard to call. V was shortened by 1 base and J by 0 bases, with 7 bases between the two germline ends. Germline V gene lookup returns CDR1 SGHAT and CDR2 FQNNGV. This CDR3 contains 14 residues. This CDR3 is CASSLGWSSYEQYF. CDR3 DNA: TGTGCCAGCAGCTTAGGGTGGAGCTCCTACGAGCAGTACTTC.